This T cell receptor beta chain was identified in a study of T-cell reconstitution after alpha-beta-depleted transplantation in children (TCRdb year 2016). Regarding the study in general: T-cell immune reconstitution after TCRalphabeta/CD19-depleted allogeneic hematopoietic cell transplantation in children was quantitatively tracked in the study by means of TCR repertoire profiling. Overall results and qualifications from the work: Over the following months the frequencies of hyperexpanded clones went down, and after one year T-cell counts and TCRbeta diversity were mostly credited to newly produced T cells. The apparently early alphabetaT-cell count recovery about two months after transplant was reportedly dependent on only several hundred rapidly expanded clones derived from non-depleted graft cells. In some patients, the high TCRbeta diversity seen at day 60 was put down to recipient T cells and intrathymic progenitors that had survived conditioning.

Per the germline V gene (reference sequence), LNHDA is the CDR1 and SQIVND is the CDR2. Reading from cysteine to phenylalanine, the CDR3 counts 14 amino acids. The only DNA kept is the CDR3, 42 bases in frame from the first base. Deletion took 2 bases off V and 4 bases off J, with a span of 11 bases between the germline ends. According to the study, the label for this sample's treatment or condition signals: allogeneic hematopoietic cell transplantation with graft depleted of TCRalphabeta T cells and CD19 B cells. TCRalphabeta/CD19-depleted allogeneic hematopoietic cell grafts were given to the transplant recipients, all of whom were children. A remark on this clonotype: Its antigen target is currently unknown. Qualities for individual bases were not recorded, and no much larger clone is one base off.

Receptor amplification or capture employed PCR. The instrument was an Illumina HiSeq 2500. TCR library preparation used molecular barcoding, with unique molecular identifiers applied to normalize quantification of the TCRbeta repertoire. TCRdb reran the public reads through fastp at Q25 and MiXCR, keeping productive beta chains. Rows are combined by CDR3 protein, so each entry shows the most common genes and DNA. The sample contains hundreds of thousands of distinct CDR3 sequences, roughly 10% of them found a single time. The ten biggest clones cover approximately 2% of the sample. The clonotype was recovered from a child under 10 years old with inherited bone marrow failure, due to receive a stem cell transplant. The chain is encoded by TRBV19 joined to TRBJ1-2, with the D segment identity uncertain. The source material was PBMCs, sampled before TCRalphabeta/CD19-depleted stem cell transplant. This receptor has the CDR3 CASSILQSPYGYTF. The DNA sequence follows: TGTGCCAGTAGTATATTACAGAGTCCCTATGGCTACACCTTC.